The rows below give T cell receptor beta chains drawn from one sample of a study of lung T cells in sarcoidosis with Löfgren's syndrome. One entry per CDR3 protein, called by TCRdb with MiXCR from the reads. Of around 2,000 distinct CDR3 sequences in the sample, 20% to 25% were seen once. Sequenced input: CD4+ T cells from bronchoalveolar lavage. All receptors come from a human donor with sarcoidosis (Löfgren's syndrome or another form), or a control subject (not recorded which). Each CDR3 is given with its conserved first and last residue. A D gene is named only where the DNA matches it firmly. Some rows have no size entry. The others give once, few or many, or a class for an expanded clone.

NA	TRBJ1-1	TRBV18	NA	CASSPGGTDAEAFF	TGTGCCAGCTCACCGGGTGGCACGGACGCTGAAGCTTTCTTC
TRBD2	TRBJ2-7	TRBV20-1	medium-sized	CSASGRFYEQYF	TGCAGTGCTAGCGGGAGGTTCTACGAGCAGTACTTC
NA	TRBJ2-1	TRBV5-1	medium-sized	CASSLGADNEQFF	TGCGCCAGCAGCTTGGGGGCAGACAATGAGCAGTTCTTC
TRBD2	TRBJ2-3	TRBV12-3/TRBV12-4	many	CASSLQLAASDTQYF	TGTGCCAGCAGTTTACAACTAGCGGCGTCAGATACGCAGTATTTT
NA	TRBJ1-2	TRBV12-3/TRBV12-4	many	CASSLTALGYTF	TGTGCCAGCAGTTTAACGGCCTTGGGCTACACCTTC
NA	TRBJ1-1	TRBV6-4	few	CATSGDTEAFF	TGTGCCACCTCAGGGGACACTGAGGCTTTCTTT
NA	TRBJ2-7	TRBV10-1	NA	CASSDLVYGHYF	TGCGCCAGCAGTGACCTCGTCTACGGGCATTACTTC
NA	TRBJ2-7	TRBV7-2	medium-sized	CASSSPRSVRSYEQYF	TGTGCCAGCAGCTCCCCCCGTAGTGTGAGGTCCTACGAGCAGTACTTC
TRBD1	TRBJ1-1	TRBV7-2	NA	CASSSPGQRNNTEAFF	TGTGCCAGCAGCTCCCCGGGACAGCGAAACAACACTGAAGCTTTCTTT
NA	TRBJ2-7	TRBV4-2	medium-sized	CASSQDRLAYEQYF	TGTGCCAGCAGCCAAGATCGTCTAGCCTACGAGCAGTACTTC
NA	TRBJ2-5	TRBV2	NA	CASSEERRGTQYF	TGTGCCAGCAGTGAGGAAAGGAGAGGGACCCAGTACTTC
TRBD1	TRBJ1-1	TRBV2	NA	CASSVRTGGTETFF	TGTGCCAGCAGTGTCCGGACAGGGGGCACTGAAACTTTCTTT
NA	TRBJ1-1	TRBV2	large	CASSFTGRSEAFF	TGTGCCAGCAGCTTCACAGGGAGGTCTGAAGCTTTCTTT
TRBD1	TRBJ2-3	TRBV29-1	many	CSEGTGVGTDTQYF	TGCAGCGAGGGGACAGGGGTCGGCACAGATACGCAGTATTTT
NA	TRBJ1-1	TRBV19	NA	CASRLGAGDDTEAFF	TGTGCCAGTCGATTAGGTGCAGGGGATGACACTGAAGCTTTCTTT
NA	TRBJ2-1	TRBV4-1	medium-sized	CASSPQAYGSYNEQFF	TGCGCCAGCAGCCCCCAGGCCTATGGTTCCTACAATGAGCAGTTCTTC
TRBD2	TRBJ2-1	TRBV27	many	CASSSQGGGYWGEQFF	TGTGCCAGCAGCTCCCAGGGCGGGGGGTACTGGGGGGAGCAGTTCTTC
NA	TRBJ1-6	TRBV7-2	medium-sized	CASSLGGGGPPLHF	TGTGCCAGCAGCTTAGGGGGGGGGGGCCCACCCCTCCACTTT